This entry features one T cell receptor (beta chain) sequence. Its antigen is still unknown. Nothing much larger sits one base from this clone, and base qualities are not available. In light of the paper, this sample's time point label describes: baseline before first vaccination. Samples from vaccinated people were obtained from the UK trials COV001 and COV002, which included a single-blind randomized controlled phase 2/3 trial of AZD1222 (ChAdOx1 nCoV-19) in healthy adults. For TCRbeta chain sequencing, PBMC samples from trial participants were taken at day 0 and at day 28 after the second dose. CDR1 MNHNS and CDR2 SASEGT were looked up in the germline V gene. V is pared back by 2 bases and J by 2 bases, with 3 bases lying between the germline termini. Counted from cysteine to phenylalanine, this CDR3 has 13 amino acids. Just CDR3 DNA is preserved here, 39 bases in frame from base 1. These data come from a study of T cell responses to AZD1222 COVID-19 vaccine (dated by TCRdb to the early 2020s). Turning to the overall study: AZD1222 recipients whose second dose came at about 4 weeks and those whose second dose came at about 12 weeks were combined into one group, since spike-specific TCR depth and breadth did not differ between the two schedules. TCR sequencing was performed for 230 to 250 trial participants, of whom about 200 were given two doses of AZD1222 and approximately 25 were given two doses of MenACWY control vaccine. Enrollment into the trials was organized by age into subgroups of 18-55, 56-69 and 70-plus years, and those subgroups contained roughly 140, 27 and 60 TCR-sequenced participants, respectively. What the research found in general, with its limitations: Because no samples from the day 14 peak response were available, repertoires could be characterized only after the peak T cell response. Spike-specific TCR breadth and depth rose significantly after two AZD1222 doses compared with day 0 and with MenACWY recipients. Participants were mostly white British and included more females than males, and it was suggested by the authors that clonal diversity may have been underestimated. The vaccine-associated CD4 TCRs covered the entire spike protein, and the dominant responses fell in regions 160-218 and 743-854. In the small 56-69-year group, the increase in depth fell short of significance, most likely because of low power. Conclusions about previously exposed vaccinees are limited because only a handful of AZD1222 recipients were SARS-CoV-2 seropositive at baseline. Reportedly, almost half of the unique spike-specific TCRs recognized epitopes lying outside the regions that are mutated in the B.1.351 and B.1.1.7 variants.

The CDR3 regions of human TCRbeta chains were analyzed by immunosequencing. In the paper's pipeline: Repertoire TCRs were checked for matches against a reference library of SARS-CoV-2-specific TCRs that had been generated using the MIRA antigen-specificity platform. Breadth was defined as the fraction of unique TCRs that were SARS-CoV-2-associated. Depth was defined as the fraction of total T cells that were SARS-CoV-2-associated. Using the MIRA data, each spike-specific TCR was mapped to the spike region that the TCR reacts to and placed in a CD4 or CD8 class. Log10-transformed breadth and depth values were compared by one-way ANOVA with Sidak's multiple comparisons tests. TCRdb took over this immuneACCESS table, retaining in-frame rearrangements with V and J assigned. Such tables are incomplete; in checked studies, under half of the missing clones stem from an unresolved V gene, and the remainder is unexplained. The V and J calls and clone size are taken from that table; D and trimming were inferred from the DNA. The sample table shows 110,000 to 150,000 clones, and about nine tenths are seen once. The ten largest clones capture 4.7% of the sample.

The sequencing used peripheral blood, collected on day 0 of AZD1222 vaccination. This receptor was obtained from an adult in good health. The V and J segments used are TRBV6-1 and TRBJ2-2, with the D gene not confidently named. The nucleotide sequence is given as TGTGCCAGCAGTGAATCCAACACCGGGGAGCTGTTTTTT. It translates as CASSESNTGELFF.